Listed below are T cell receptor beta chains from one sample, sequenced in a study of cytotoxic CD8 clonotypes in ibrutinib-treated CLL. The protocol was immunoSEQ multiplex PCR, while the TCRdb copy is restricted to in-frame clones and leaves out a portion. The data show some 23,000 clones, around two thirds seen once. The input for sequencing was PBMCs, taken at disease progression, from a patient treated with ibrutinib. These TCRs come from a human donor with chronic lymphocytic leukemia. Both conserved end residues are part of each CDR3. A D gene is named only where the DNA matches it firmly. Clone size appears in some rows only: once, few, many, or a class for an expanded clone.

V gene: TRBV6-6; D gene: NA; J gene: TRBJ2-6; clone size: NA; CDR3 protein: CASSYSSTGANVLTF
V gene: TRBV5-1; D gene: TRBD1; J gene: TRBJ1-2; clone size: NA; CDR3 protein: CASSLGQGGYGYTF
V gene: TRBV29-1; D gene: NA; J gene: TRBJ2-7; clone size: NA; CDR3 protein: CSVGADFYEQYF
V gene: TRBV19; D gene: NA; J gene: TRBJ2-3; clone size: once; CDR3 protein: CASNGGRLGTDTQYF
V gene: TRBV6-4; D gene: TRBD1; J gene: TRBJ1-5; clone size: NA; CDR3 protein: CASSEFHTGEGSQPQHF
V gene: TRBV5-5; D gene: NA; J gene: TRBJ1-1; clone size: NA; CDR3 protein: CASSLGFGTEAFF
V gene: TRBV4-3; D gene: NA; J gene: TRBJ2-3; clone size: few; CDR3 protein: CASSQDMTVADTQYF
V gene: TRBV10-3; D gene: TRBD1; J gene: TRBJ2-7; clone size: NA; CDR3 protein: CAMRDRTSYEQYF
V gene: TRBV29-1; D gene: TRBD1; J gene: TRBJ2-5; clone size: NA; CDR3 protein: CSVEGQGRETQYF
V gene: TRBV27; D gene: TRBD1; J gene: TRBJ1-5; clone size: NA; CDR3 protein: CASSSQGRQPQHF
V gene: TRBV5-1; D gene: TRBD1; J gene: TRBJ1-1; clone size: NA; CDR3 protein: CASSSTPGQGADTEAFF
V gene: TRBV5-1; D gene: NA; J gene: TRBJ1-1; clone size: NA; CDR3 protein: CASSPIKVGTDTEAFF
V gene: TRBV5-1; D gene: TRBD1; J gene: TRBJ1-6; clone size: NA; CDR3 protein: CASSLYTGVNSPLHF
V gene: TRBV5-1; D gene: NA; J gene: TRBJ1-2; clone size: NA; CDR3 protein: CASSLDGEYGYTF
V gene: TRBV6-8; D gene: NA; J gene: TRBJ1-6; clone size: NA; CDR3 protein: CASSYSQGSPLHF
V gene: TRBV20-1; D gene: NA; J gene: TRBJ1-2; clone size: NA; CDR3 protein: CSARDAVGYTF
V gene: TRBV7-8; D gene: TRBD1; J gene: TRBJ1-1; clone size: NA; CDR3 protein: CASSGRGRDRGTEAFF
V gene: TRBV2; D gene: TRBD1; J gene: TRBJ2-7; clone size: NA; CDR3 protein: CASRKGQVGSYEQYF
V gene: TRBV5-1; D gene: NA; J gene: TRBJ2-7; clone size: NA; CDR3 protein: CASSLGVGGSYEQYF
V gene: TRBV18; D gene: NA; J gene: TRBJ1-1; clone size: NA; CDR3 protein: CASSLQVMNTEAFF
V gene: TRBV7-6; D gene: NA; J gene: TRBJ1-1; clone size: NA; CDR3 protein: CASSRAGVGNTEAFF
V gene: TRBV7-3; D gene: NA; J gene: TRBJ2-5; clone size: NA; CDR3 protein: CASSASGQETQYF
V gene: TRBV27; D gene: TRBD2; J gene: TRBJ2-1; clone size: NA; CDR3 protein: CASSLSGGTGNEQFF